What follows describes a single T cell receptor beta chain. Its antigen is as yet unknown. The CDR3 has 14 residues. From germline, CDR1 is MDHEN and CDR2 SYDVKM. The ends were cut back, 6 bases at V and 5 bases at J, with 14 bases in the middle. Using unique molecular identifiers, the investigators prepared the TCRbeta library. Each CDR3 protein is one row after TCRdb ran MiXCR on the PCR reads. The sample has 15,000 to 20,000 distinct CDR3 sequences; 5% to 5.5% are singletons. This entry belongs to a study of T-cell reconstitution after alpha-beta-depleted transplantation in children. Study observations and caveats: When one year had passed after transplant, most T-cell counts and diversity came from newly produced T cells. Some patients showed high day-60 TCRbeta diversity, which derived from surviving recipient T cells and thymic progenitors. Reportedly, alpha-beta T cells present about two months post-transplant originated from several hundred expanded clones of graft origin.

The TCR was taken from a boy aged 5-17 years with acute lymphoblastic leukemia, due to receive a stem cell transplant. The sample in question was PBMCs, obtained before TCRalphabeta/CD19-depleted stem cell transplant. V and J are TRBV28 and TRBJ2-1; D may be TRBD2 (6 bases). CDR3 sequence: CASRPGGSNNEQFF. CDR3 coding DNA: TGTGCCAGCAGACCAGGAGGGTCTAACAATGAGCAGTTCTTC.